Listed below are T cell receptor beta chains from one sample, sequenced in a study of cytomegalovirus exposure and HLA in healthy donors. The protocol was immunoSEQ multiplex PCR, while the TCRdb copy is restricted to in-frame clones and leaves out a portion. The repertoire holds roughly 180,000 clones, roughly four fifths seen once, with 4.8% in the top ten. What was sequenced was PBMCs. The receptors originated from a girl between 10 and 17 years old in good health and CMV-seropositive. The CDR3 runs from the conserved cysteine through the conserved F or W. The D gene is left open where the match is weak. The listing skips clone size in some rows; elsewhere it reads once, few, many or a size class.

clone_size | j_call | d_call | v_call | cdr3_nt | cdr3_aa
- | TRBJ2-7 | - | TRBV14 | TGTGCCAGCAGCGCCGCTTTGTACGAGCAGTACTTC | CASSAALYEQYF
- | TRBJ1-1 | TRBD1 | TRBV9 | TGTGCCAGCAGCGTAACAGGGGGCTGGAACACTGAAGCTTTCTTT | CASSVTGGWNTEAFF
- | TRBJ2-4 | TRBD1 | TRBV6-1 | TGTGCCAGCAGTGAATACCCCCGGCAGGGGGCTAACATTCAGTACTTC | CASSEYPRQGANIQYF
once | TRBJ2-1 | TRBD1 | TRBV6-1 | TGTGCCACCCCAGCAGGGGGTAATAATGAGCAGTTCTTC | CATPAGGNNEQFF
- | TRBJ1-5 | - | TRBV5-6 | TGTGCCAGCAGCGGACGGGATAGCAATCAGCCCCAGCATTTT | CASSGRDSNQPQHF
- | TRBJ1-5 | - | TRBV21-1 | TGTGCCAGCAGCATACGGCTTTTTGCCCAAAGGGAGGGCAATCAGCCCCAGCATTTT | CASSIRLFAQREGNQPQHF
- | TRBJ2-7 | TRBD1 | TRBV27 | TGTGCCAGCAGTTTATCGGGGACAGGGAATGGCGAGCAGTACTTC | CASSLSGTGNGEQYF
- | TRBJ1-5 | TRBD1 | TRBV18 | TGTGCCAGCTCACAAGGACAGGGGAGCAATCAGCCCCAGCATTTT | CASSQGQGSNQPQHF
few | TRBJ1-2 | TRBD1 | TRBV9 | TGTGCCAGCAGCGTAGGGGACAGGGGAGGGGGTAACTATGGCTACACCTTC | CASSVGDRGGGNYGYTF
few | TRBJ2-3 | - | TRBV7-3 | TGTGCCAGCAGCTTAAAAGGGGGGGGCCCGTCAGATACGCAGTATTTT | CASSLKGGGPSDTQYF
- | TRBJ1-1 | - | TRBV6-5 | TGTGCCAGCTTAAATACAGGAGACAACACTGAAGCTTTCTTT | CASLNTGDNTEAFF
- | TRBJ2-7 | - | TRBV15 | TGTGCCACCAGCAGTGGGGGGAGCTCCTACGAGCAGTACTTC | CATSSGGSSYEQYF
- | TRBJ1-1 | - | TRBV5-1 | TGCGCCAGCAGCTTCCCAGGTCCGAACACTGAAGCTTTCTTT | CASSFPGPNTEAFF
once | TRBJ2-7 | TRBD2 | TRBV6-4 | TGTGCCAGCAGTGACTCGACAAGGGGAGGGTCCTACGAGCAGTACTTC | CASSDSTRGGSYEQYF
- | TRBJ1-1 | TRBD1 | TRBV7-2 | TGTGCCAGCAGCTTAGGACAGGGCGGAGGGACTGAAGCTTTCTTT | CASSLGQGGGTEAFF
- | TRBJ2-1 | - | TRBV27 | TGTGCCAGCAGTACCGGGAAATTGAGCTCCTACAATGAGCAGTTCTTC | CASSTGKLSSYNEQFF
- | TRBJ2-5 | TRBD1 | TRBV6-7 | TGTGCCAGCAGAGTTACAGCCACCGGGACAGCTCAAGAGACCCAGTACTTC | CASRVTATGTAQETQYF